A few counts support the clone carrying this T cell receptor beta chain. The antigen is undetermined. This entry is derived from a study of T cells after yellow fever vaccination. TCRdb recomputed calls from the 5' RACE reads with MiXCR, one row per CDR3 protein. The sample contains 60,000 to 95,000 distinct CDR3 sequences, around 7.7% of which appear only once. The CDR3 loop spans 14 amino acids. Germline V gene sequence: CDR1 SGHNT, CDR2 YENEEA. The trim removed 4 bases at V and 4 bases at J, leaving 1 base unmatched. General study results and limits: The booster saw the reappearance of most primary-vaccination clones (approximately 97% CD4, 70% to 90% CD8). When the response was secondary, it was weaker but reached its peak faster, day 5 versus 15. Highly abundant clonotypes carried over from the bulk population could end up in FACS-sorted repertoires as contaminants.

V and J are TRBV11-3 and TRBJ2-3, with 11 bases identical to TRBD2. This receptor was identified in a man younger than 35 who received the YFV17D yellow fever vaccine. The source was CD8+ T cells sorted from PBMCs, collected 10 days after the first yellow fever vaccination. This CDR3 reads CASSSTSGADTQYF. As DNA, the CDR3 is TGTGCCAGCAGCTCGACTAGCGGGGCAGATACGCAGTATTTT.